This TCR beta chain was observed in a study of blood T cells in healthy people across ages. This clonotype was detected ten times or more. Trimming left V 0 bases short and J 0 bases short, with 12 bases between. CDR3 length: 16 residues. CDR1 SGHTA and CDR2 FQGTGA come from the germline V gene. Using a J-beta primer mix together with a sample-barcoded 5' primer, a second PCR was run for roughly 6 to 11 cycles. From the 5' RACE reads, TCRdb called clonotypes with MiXCR, one entry per CDR3 protein. Seen here are around 2 million distinct CDR3 sequences, approximately 39% observed once, and the top ten hold under 25%. Collection of ten milliliters of peripheral blood was performed for each donor.

The chain couples TRBV7-3 to TRBJ2-7; D possibly matches TRBD1 or TRBD2 (6 bases each). This clonotype was sampled from a human donor in good health. Sequenced sample: blood. In DNA form, the CDR3 reads TGTGCCAGCAGCTTAACCGGGGGCATGAGCTCCTACGAGCAGTACTTC. Protein: CASSLTGGMSSYEQYF.